This passage covers 6 T cell receptor beta chains from one sample sequenced in a study of CD8 T cells in ankylosing spondylitis. Findings and limits, study-wide: Ankylosing spondylitis blood appeared to carry a characteristic TCR beta motif of roughly eight highly homologous variants.

TCRdb recomputed calls from the 5' RACE reads with MiXCR, one row per CDR3 protein. This table holds roughly 470,000 distinct CDR3 sequences, 20% to 30% found once. Antigen specificity for these receptors is unknown. The material sequenced was blood, either unsorted or a sorted T cell fraction (not recorded which). All receptors come from a male donor with ankylosing spondylitis.

Note on this clonotype: One end of the junction does not line up with germline, which may come from a read error. The V call is TRBV29-1, the J call TRBJ2-7; tentatively, D is TRBD1 (5 bases). CDR3 length equals 11 residues. The germline CDR1 and CDR2 sequences are SQVTM and ANQGSEA. The CDR3 loop reads CSVLGHNEKYF. The CDR3 bases are TGCAGCGTCCTTGGACATAACGAGAAGTACTTC.

The genes are TRBV20-1 and TRBJ1-5; no firm D call. Trimming removed 0 bases from V and 13 bases from J, with 19 bases in between. This CDR3 has 14 residues. The V gene's germline CDR1 is DFQATT and CDR2 SNEGSKA (reference sequence). The CDR3 DNA sequence: TGCAGTGCTAGAGATACCCGGGCCGAGGGATTTCAGCATTTT. Translated, it gives CSARDTRAEGFQHF.

The chain is built from TRBV20-1 and TRBJ2-1, with TRBD1 matching over 7 bases. After removal of 0 bases from V and 7 bases from J, the junction contained 9 bases not matched to a gene. The CDR3 consists of 15 residues. In germline, CDR1 is DFQATT, CDR2 SNEGSKA (reference sequence). The CDR3 loop is CSARDYRGHQNEQFF. CDR3 nucleotide sequence: TGCAGTGCTAGAGATTACAGGGGTCATCAGAATGAGCAGTTCTTC.

The chain is built from TRBV12-3 or TRBV12-4 and TRBJ2-2; D not resolved. The germline V and J ends were trimmed by 5 bases and 2 bases, with 9 bases remaining between them. This CDR3 is built from 14 residues. The CDR3 sequence: CASSQLGNTGELFF. Here the CDR3 DNA reads TGTGCCAGCAGTCAGCTCGGTAACACCGGGGAGCTGTTTTTT.

With regard to this clonotype: One junction end disagrees with the germline gene, perhaps due to a read error. The rearrangement links TRBV5-1 to TRBJ2-3, with D tentatively TRBD1 (6 bases). This CDR3 region has 15 residues. Germline loops: CDR1 SGHRS, CDR2 YFSETQ. The CDR3 sequence: CVSSTGTPETDTQYF. The CDR3 DNA reads as TGCGTCAGCAGCACCGGGACACCAGAAACAGATACGCAGTATTTT.

CDR3 in amino acids: CASSHAGDTAGYTF. CDR3 DNA: TGTGCCAGCAGCCATGCCGGGGACACGGCTGGCTACACCTTC. The V call is TRBV3-1, the J call TRBJ1-2; possibly TRBD1 for D (6 bases). The germline CDR1 and CDR2 sequences are LGHDT and YNNKEL (reference sequence). The CDR3 has 14 residues. V shed 3 bases and J shed 7 bases, with 15 bases lying between them.